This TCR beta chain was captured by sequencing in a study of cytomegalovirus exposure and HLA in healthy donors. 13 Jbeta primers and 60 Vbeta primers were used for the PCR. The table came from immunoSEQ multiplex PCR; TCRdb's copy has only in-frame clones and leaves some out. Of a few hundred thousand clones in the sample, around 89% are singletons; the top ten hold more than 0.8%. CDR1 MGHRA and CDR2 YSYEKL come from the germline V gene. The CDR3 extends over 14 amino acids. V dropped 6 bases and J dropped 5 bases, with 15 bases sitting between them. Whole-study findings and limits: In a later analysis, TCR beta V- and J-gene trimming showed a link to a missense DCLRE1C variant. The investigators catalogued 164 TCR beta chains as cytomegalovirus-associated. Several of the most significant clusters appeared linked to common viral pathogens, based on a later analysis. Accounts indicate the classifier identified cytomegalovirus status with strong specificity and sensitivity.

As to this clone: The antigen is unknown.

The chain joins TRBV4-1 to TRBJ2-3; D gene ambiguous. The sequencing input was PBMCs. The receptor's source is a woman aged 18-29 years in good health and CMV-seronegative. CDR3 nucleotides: TGCGCCAGCAGTGGCGGCACACTGCTAGATACGCAGTATTTT. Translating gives CASSGGTLLDTQYF.